A selection of T cell receptor beta chains follows, all from one sample in a study of shared clonotypes between healthy human individuals. This table comes from immunoSEQ multiplex PCR, and its TCRdb copy is limited to in-frame clones, with some not included. This table has approximately 1,500,000 clones, roughly 97% appearing once. Sequences were obtained from naive CD4+ T cells sorted from blood. Every receptor here comes from a man aged 25-40 years in good health. Each CDR3 is given with its conserved first and last residue. A D gene is named only where the DNA matches it firmly. A row's size may be missing; if present it is once, few, many or a size class.

>.|TRBV28|TRBJ1-2|.
TGTGCCGTACAGGGAAACTTGGGCTACACCTTC
CAVQGNLGYTF
>.|TRBV28|TRBJ2-7|.
TGTGCCAGCAGAGCTCCCGGTTCCTACGAGCAGTACTTC
CASRAPGSYEQYF
>.|TRBV27|TRBJ2-3|.
TGTGCCAGCAGTGCACGCCTTATCACAGATACGCAGTATTTT
CASSARLITDTQYF
>.|TRBV6-5|TRBJ2-6|.
TGTGCCAGCAGTTATTCCTCTGGGGCCAACGTCCTGACTTTC
CASSYSSGANVLTF
>.|TRBV18|TRBJ2-7|TRBD1
TGTGCCAGCTCACCTGTGATACAGGGGGCGATGTCCTACGAGCAGTACTTC
CASSPVIQGAMSYEQYF
>.|TRBV23-1|TRBJ2-7|.
TGCGCCAGCAGTCACTTGATTCCCGCTTGGTTGCTCTACGAGCAGTACTTC
CASSHLIPAWLLYEQYF
>.|TRBV5-1|TRBJ1-4|.
TGCGCCAGCAGCTTGGTGCCGGGGCGGGATGAAAAACTGTTTTTT
CASSLVPGRDEKLFF
>.|TRBV19|TRBJ1-5|.
TGTGCCAGTAGTATTCTTCCTGGGGGCAATCAGCCCCAGCATTTT
CASSILPGGNQPQHF
>.|TRBV5-1|TRBJ2-5|.
TGCGCCAGCAGCTCCCATGGGGAGGGGGATCTGGGGACGGAGACCCAGTACTTC
CASSSHGEGDLGTETQYF
>.|TRBV11-2|TRBJ2-5|TRBD1
TGTGCCAGCAGCTTAGTTGATAGCTACCCTCATCACCACAGGGGGACCCAGTACTTC
CASSLVDSYPHHHRGTQYF
>.|TRBV30|TRBJ2-5|TRBD2
TGTGCCTGGAGCTCTTTAGCGGGAGAGTGGGAGACCCAGTACTTC
CAWSSLAGEWETQYF
>.|TRBV5-6|TRBJ2-3|.
TGTGCCAGCAGCTCAAAACAGGGTTCCGATACGCAGTATTTT
CASSSKQGSDTQYF
>once|TRBV5-4|TRBJ2-6|.
TGTGCCAGCAGCGGAGTAGGACGTTGGGACTCTGGGGCCAACGTCCTGACTTTC
CASSGVGRWDSGANVLTF